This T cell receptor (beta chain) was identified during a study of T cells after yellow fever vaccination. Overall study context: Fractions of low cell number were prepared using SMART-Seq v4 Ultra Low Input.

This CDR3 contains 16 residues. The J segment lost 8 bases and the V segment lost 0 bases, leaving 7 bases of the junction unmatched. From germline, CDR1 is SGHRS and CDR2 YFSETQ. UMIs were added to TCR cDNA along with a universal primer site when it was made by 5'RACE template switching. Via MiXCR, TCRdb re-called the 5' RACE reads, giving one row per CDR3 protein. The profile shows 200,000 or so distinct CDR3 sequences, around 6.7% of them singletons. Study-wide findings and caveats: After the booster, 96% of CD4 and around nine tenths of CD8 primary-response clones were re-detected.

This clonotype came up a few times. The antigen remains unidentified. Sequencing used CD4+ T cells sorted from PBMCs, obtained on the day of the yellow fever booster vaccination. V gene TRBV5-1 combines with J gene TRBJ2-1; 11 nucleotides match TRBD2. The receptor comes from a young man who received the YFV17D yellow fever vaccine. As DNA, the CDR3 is TGCGCCAGCAGCTTGGGTGCTAGCGGGAGGTTAGATGAGCAGTTCTTC. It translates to CASSLGASGRLDEQFF.